A single T cell receptor (beta chain) is shown here with its context. Antigen specificity is unknown. In germline, CDR1 is LNHNV, CDR2 YYDKDF (reference sequence). The V segment lost 1 base and the J segment 2 bases; nucleotides outside the gene matches: 10. The CDR3 has 17 residues. Treatment: oral pan-JAK inhibitor, 5-10 mg twice daily. The researchers isolated CD4+ and CD8+ T cells from PBMCs by sorting. This specimen belongs to a study of CD8+ T cells in alopecia areata. The study, taken as a whole, reports: Among the top 100, expanded CD8+ clones were significantly decreased by tofacitinib, as was scalp clonality.

Extracted from the samples, RNA was reverse transcribed into cDNA to serve as the sequencing template. Assay used: immunoSEQ multiplex PCR; TCRdb lists only in-frame clones, some missing. Counted here are 150,000 to 250,000 clones, 58% occurring once; the ten biggest clones make up about 5%. V and J are TRBV15 and TRBJ2-5, with 7 bases aligning to TRBD2. The sequenced sample was CD4+ T cells sorted from blood, obtained at week 24, from a patient treated with tofacitinib. The sequence came from a human donor with alopecia areata. CDR3 bases: TGTGCCACCAGCAGAGCTGGAGGACTAGTTGATCAAGAGACCCAGTACTTC. It yields the protein CATSRAGGLVDQETQYF. Full variable domain (remainder filled in from reference TRBV15 and TRBJ2-5): DAMVIQNPRYQVTQFGKPVTLSCSQTLNHNVMYWYQQKSSQAPKLLFHYYDKDFNNEADTPDNFQSRRPNTSFCFLDIRSPGLGDTAMYLCATSRAGGLVDQETQYFGPGTRLLVL.